This T cell receptor (beta chain) is from a study of cytomegalovirus exposure and HLA in healthy donors. The donors belonged to the roughly 110-subject validation cohort, separate from the roughly 670-subject first cohort. Assay: immunoSEQ multiplex PCR; the TCRdb copy retains only in-frame clones and omits some. Here the sample spans 100,000 to 120,000 clones, roughly 90% being singletons. This CDR3 has 16 residues. Germline V gives CDR1 SGHVS, CDR2 FQNEAQ. Germline trimming cut 0 bases from V and 4 bases from J; bases unmatched to any gene: 7. This chain joins TRBV7-8 and TRBJ1-2; TRBD1 agrees at 8 bases. The clonotype was recovered from a woman between 25 and 40 years old in good health and CMV-seropositive. Sequenced: PBMCs. The CDR3 spells CASSLAGQGASYGYTF. The CDR3, as DNA: TGTGCCAGCAGCTTAGCGGGGCAGGGGGCGTCCTATGGCTACACCTTC.